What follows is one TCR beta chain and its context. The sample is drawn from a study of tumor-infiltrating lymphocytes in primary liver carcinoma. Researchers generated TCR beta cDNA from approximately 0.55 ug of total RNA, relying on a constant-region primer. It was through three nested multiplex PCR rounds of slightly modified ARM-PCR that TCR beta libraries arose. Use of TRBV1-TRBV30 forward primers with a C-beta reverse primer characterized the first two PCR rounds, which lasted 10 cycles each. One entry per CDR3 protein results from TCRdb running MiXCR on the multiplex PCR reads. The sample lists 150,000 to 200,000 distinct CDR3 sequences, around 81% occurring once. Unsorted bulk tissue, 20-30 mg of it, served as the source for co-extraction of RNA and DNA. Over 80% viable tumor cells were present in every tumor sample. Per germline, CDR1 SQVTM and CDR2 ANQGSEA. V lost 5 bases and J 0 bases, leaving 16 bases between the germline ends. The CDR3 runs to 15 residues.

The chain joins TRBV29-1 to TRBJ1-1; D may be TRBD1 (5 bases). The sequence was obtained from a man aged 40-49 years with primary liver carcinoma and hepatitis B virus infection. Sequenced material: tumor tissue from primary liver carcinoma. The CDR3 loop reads CSVTAGRGMNTEAFF. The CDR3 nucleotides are TGCAGCGTTACCGCAGGGCGGGGCATGAACACTGAAGCTTTCTTT.